Described below is a single T cell receptor (beta chain) sequence and its context. The antigen is undetermined. Using TCRalpha and TCRbeta cDNA, the researchers carried out two nested PCRs that lasted around 15 and 9 cycles. TCRdb re-analyzed the 5' RACE reads; it lists each CDR3 protein once, without DNA. Its listing shows about 440,000 distinct CDR3 sequences. The data were obtained in a study of monozygotic twins with inflammatory bowel disease. Notes on the study in general: Patient-to-patient differences in immunosuppressive treatment may have added variability to the repertoires.

Donors gave 2.5 ml of blood apiece. The sequencing sample was made of blood. The sequence was obtained from a human donor with ulcerative colitis or Crohn's disease, or a healthy co-twin of an affected twin (not recorded which).

The CDR3 protein is CSAASGTEKLFF. The V gene is TRBV20-1, the J gene TRBJ1-4. The CDR3 length is 12 residues. CDR1 is DFQATT, CDR2 SNEGSKA, per germline (reference sequence).